The present T cell receptor (beta chain) was sequenced within a study of cytomegalovirus exposure and HLA in healthy donors. Points from the study as a whole: Fewer N-insertions than the roughly 650-donor mean were reportedly shown by an Asian-associated ancestry cluster in a later analysis. Later analysis identified a missense DCLRE1C variant that was linked to TCR beta V- and J-gene trimming. An analysis that was carried out later associated 15,000 to 20,000 TCR beta sequences with HLA alleles at 0.05 false discovery rate. Earlier analysis found most TCR beta V segments productive about 87% or about 30% of the time.

The V segment lost 5 bases and the J segment 1 base; nucleotides outside the gene matches: 14. Germline V gene lookup returns CDR1 SGHRS and CDR2 YFSETQ. The CDR3 sequence is 19 residues long. This PCR relied on a set of 60 Vbeta primers and 13 Jbeta primers. Assay: immunoSEQ multiplex PCR; the TCRdb copy retains only in-frame clones and omits some. The sample has about 140,000 clones; more than 60% are singletons. Comments on this clone: Antigen unknown.

Sequenced material: PBMCs. The genes are TRBV5-1 and TRBJ2-5; 13 bases align to TRBD2. The sequence derives from a man aged 40-55 years in good health and CMV-seronegative. The CDR3 is CASSKWTSGGPLSQETQYF. The DNA for the CDR3 is TGCGCCAGCAGTAAATGGACTAGCGGGGGCCCACTTTCCCAAGAGACCCAGTACTTC.